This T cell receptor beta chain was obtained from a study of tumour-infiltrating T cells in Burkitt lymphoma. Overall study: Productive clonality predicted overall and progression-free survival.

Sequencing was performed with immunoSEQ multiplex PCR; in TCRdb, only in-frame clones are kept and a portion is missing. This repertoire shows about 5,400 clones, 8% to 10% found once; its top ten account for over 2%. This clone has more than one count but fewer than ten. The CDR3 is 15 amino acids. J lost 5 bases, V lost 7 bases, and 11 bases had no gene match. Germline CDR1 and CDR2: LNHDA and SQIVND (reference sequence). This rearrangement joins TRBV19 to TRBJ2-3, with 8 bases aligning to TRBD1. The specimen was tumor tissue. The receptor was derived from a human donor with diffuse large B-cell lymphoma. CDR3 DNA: TGTGCCAGTACTGCCCTCAGGGGGCGCGGAGATACGCAGTATTTT. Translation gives CASTALRGRGDTQYF.